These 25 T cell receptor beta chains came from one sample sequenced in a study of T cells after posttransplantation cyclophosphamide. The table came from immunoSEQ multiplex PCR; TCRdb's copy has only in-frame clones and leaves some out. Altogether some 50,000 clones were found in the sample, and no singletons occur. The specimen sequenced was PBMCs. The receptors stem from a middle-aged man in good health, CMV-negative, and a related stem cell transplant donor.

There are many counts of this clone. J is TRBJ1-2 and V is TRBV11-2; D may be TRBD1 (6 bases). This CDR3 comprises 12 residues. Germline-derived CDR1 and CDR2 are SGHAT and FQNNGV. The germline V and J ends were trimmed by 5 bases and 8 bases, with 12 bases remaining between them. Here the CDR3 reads CASSPDRQGYTF. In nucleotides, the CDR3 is TGTGCCAGCAGCCCTGACAGGCAAGGCTACACCTTC.

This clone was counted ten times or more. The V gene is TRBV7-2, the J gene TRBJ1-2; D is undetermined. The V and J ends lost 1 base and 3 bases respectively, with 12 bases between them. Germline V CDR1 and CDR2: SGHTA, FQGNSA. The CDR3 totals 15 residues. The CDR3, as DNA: TGTGCCAGCAGCTTAGAAAGAAGCGGGTACTATGGCTACACCTTC. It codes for CASSLERSGYYGYTF.

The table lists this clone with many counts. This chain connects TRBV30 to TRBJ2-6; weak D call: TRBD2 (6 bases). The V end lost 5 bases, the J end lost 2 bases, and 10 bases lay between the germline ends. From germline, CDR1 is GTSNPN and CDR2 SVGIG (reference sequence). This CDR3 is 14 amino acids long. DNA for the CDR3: TGTGCCTGGGGCGGGACGCCTGGGGCCAACGTCCTGACTTTC. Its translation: CAWGGTPGANVLTF.

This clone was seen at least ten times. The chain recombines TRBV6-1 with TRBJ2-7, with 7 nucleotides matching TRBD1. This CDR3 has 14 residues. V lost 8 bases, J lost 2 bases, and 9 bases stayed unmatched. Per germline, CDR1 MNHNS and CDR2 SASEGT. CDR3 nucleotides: TGTGCCAGCCAGTTAGGGGACAGCCCCTACGAGCAGTACTTC. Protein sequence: CASQLGDSPYEQYF.

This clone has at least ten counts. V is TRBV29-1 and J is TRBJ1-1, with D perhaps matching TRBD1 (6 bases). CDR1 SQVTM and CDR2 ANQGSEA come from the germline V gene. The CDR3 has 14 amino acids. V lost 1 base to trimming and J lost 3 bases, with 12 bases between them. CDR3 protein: CSVEVPGADTEAFF. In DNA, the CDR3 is TGCAGCGTTGAAGTGCCAGGGGCTGACACTGAAGCTTTCTTT. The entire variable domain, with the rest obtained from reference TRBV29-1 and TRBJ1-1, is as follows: SAVISQKPSRDICQRGTSLTIQCQVDSQVTMMFWYRQQPGQSLTLIATANQGSEATYESGFVIDKFPISRPNLTFSTLTVSNMSPEDSSIYLCSVEVPGADTEAFFGQGTRLTVV.

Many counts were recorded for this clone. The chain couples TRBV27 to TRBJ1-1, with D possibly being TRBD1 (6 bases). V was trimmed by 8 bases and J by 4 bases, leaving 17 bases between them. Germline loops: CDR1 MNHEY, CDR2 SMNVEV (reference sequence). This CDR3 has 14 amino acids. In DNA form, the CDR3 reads TGTGCCAGCCTAAACGGATTAGGGGGCACTGAAGCTTTCTTT. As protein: CASLNGLGGTEAFF.

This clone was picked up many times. The CDR3 here is CASSSAGSYNEQFF. CDR3 DNA sequence: TGTGCCAGCAGCTCCGCCGGGAGTTACAATGAGCAGTTCTTC. The chain couples TRBV11-2 to TRBJ2-1, with a tentative D call TRBD2 (6 bases). The V gene lost 4 bases and the J gene lost 4 bases, with 11 bases spanning the gap. This CDR3 is built from 14 residues. CDR1 and CDR2 from the germline V gene are SGHAT and FQNNGV.

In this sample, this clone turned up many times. CDR3 nucleotide sequence: TGTGCCAGTAGTCCAGGGGAGCTCTCTGGCTACACCTTC. Residues: CASSPGELSGYTF. The chain carries TRBV19 and TRBJ1-2; TRBD1 is a possible D gene (6 bases). This CDR3 has 13 amino acids. V shed 5 bases and J shed 7 bases, with 14 bases lying between them. Germline lookup yields CDR1 LNHDA and CDR2 SQIVND (reference sequence).

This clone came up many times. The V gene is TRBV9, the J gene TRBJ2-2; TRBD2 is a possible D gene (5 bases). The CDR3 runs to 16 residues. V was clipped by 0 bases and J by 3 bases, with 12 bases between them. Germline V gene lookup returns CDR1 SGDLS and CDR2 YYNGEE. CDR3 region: CASSVEGGLYTGELFF. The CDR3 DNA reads TGTGCCAGCAGCGTAGAGGGCGGGTTATACACCGGGGAGCTGTTTTTT.

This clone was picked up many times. The CDR3 DNA sequence: TGTGCCAGCAGCCGCCAGTTGTCGAACACTGAAGCTTTCTTT. Translation: CASSRQLSNTEAFF. The V call is TRBV7-2, the J call TRBJ1-1; D gene ambiguous. V was cut by 5 bases and J by 1 base, with 11 bases left in between. This CDR3 comprises 14 residues. Germline loops: CDR1 SGHTA, CDR2 FQGNSA. The complete variable domain, with remaining parts taken from reference TRBV7-2 and TRBJ1-1, reads GAGVSQSPSNKVTEKGKDVELRCDPISGHTALYWYRQSLGQGLEFLIYFQGNSAPDKSGLPSDRFSAERTGGSVSTLTIQRTQQEDSAVYLCASSRQLSNTEAFFGQGTRLTVV.

The CDR3 DNA follows: TGTGCCATCAGTGAGTCCCAGCGGGGATCCTACGAGCAGTACTTC. Its protein is CAISESQRGSYEQYF. This chain connects TRBV10-3 to TRBJ2-5, with 7 bases identical to TRBD2. The J call may be faulty, since TRBJ2-7 better matches the DNA end. CDR3 length equals 15 residues. From germline, CDR1 is ENHRY and CDR2 SYGVKD.

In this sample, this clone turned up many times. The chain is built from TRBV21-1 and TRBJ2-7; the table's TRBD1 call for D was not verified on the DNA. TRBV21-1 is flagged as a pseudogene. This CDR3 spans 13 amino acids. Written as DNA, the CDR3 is TGTGCCAGTGACAGGGGGTTTCACTACGAGCAGTACTTC. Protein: CASDRGFHYEQYF.

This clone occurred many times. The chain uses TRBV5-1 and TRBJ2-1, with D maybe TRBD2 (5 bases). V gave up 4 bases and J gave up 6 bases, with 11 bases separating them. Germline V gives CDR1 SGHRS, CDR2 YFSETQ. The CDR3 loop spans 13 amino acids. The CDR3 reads CASSHLDFNEQFF. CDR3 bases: TGCGCCAGCAGCCATCTGGACTTCAATGAGCAGTTCTTC. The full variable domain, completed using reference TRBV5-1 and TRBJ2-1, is KAGVTQTPRYLIKTRGQQVTLSCSPISGHRSVSWYQQTPGQGLQFLFEYFSETQRNKGNFPGRFSGRQFSNSRSEMNVSTLELGDSALYLCASSHLDFNEQFFGPGTRLTVL.

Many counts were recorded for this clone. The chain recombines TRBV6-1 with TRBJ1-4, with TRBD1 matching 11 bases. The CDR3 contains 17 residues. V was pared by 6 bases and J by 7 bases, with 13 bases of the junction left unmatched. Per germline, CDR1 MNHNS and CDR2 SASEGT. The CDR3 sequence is CASRELDRGLVLEKLFF. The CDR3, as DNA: TGTGCCAGCAGGGAACTGGACAGGGGGCTTGTACTTGAAAAACTGTTTTTT.

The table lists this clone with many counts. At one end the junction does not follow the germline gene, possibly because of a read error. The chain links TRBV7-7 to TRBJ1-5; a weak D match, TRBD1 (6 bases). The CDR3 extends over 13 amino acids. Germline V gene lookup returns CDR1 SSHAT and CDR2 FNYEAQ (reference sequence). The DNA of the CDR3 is TGTGCTAGCAGCTTGAACAGGGATCAGCCCCAGCATTTT. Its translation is CASSLNRDQPQHF. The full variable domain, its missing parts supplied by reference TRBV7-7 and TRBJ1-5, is GAGVSQSPRYKVTKRGQDVTLRCDPISSHATLYWYQQALGQGPEFLTYFNYEAQPDKSGLPSDRFSAERPEGSISTLTIQRTEQRDSAMYRCASSLNRDQPQHFGDGTRLSIL.

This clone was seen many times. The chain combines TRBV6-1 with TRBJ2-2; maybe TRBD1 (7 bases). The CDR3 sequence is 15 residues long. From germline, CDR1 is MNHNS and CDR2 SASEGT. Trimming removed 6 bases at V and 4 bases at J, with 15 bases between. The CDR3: CASSSQGEATGELFF. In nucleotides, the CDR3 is TGTGCCAGCAGCAGTCAGGGGGAGGCCACCGGGGAGCTGTTTTTT.

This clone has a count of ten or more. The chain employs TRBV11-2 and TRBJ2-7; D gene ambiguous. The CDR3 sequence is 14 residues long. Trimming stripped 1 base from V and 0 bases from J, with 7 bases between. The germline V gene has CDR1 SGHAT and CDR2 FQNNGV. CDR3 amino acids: CASSLGLRSYEQYF. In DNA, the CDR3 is TGTGCCAGCAGCTTAGGACTTCGCTCCTACGAGCAGTACTTC.

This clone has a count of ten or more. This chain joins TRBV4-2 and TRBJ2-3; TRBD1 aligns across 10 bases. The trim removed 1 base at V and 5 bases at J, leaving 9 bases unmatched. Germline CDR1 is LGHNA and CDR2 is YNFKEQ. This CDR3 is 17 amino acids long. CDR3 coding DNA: TGTGCCAGCAGCCAAGCGACAGGGGGCGCTCACATAGATACGCAGTATTTT. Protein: CASSQATGGAHIDTQYF.

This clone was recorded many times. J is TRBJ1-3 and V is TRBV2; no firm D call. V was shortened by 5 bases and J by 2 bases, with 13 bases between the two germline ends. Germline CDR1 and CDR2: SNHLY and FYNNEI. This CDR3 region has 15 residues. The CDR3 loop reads CASSREYNPGNTIYF. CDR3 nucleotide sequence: TGTGCCAGCAGTCGAGAATATAACCCTGGAAACACCATATATTTT.

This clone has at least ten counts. CDR3 sequence (DNA): TGTGCCAGCAGTTCCTCCGCTTTGCGGGAGGCCCGGAATGAGCAGTTCTTC. Encoded protein: CASSSSALREARNEQFF. The gene calls are TRBV28 and TRBJ2-1; 8 nucleotides agree with TRBD2. The trim removed 4 bases at V and 7 bases at J, leaving 15 bases unmatched. CDR3 length equals 17 residues. CDR1 is MDHEN and CDR2 is SYDVKM in the germline V gene.

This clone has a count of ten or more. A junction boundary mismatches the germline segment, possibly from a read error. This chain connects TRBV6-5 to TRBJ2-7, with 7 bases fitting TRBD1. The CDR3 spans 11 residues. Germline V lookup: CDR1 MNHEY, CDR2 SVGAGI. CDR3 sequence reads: CASSSGTDIHF. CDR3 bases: TGTGCCAGCAGTTCCGGGACAGATATTCACTTC.

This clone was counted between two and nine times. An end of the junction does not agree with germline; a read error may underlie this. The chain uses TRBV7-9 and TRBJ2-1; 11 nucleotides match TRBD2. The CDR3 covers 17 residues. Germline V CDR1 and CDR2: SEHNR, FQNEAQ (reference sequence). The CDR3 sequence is CAGSLVYGTSGDNEQFF. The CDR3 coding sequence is TGTGCCGGCAGCTTAGTCTATGGGACTAGCGGTGACAATGAGCAGTTCTTC.

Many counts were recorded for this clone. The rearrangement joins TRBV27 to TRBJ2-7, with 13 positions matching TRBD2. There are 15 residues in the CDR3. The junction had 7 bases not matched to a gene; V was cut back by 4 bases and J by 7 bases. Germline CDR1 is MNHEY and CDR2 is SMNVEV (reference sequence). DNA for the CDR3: TGTGCCAGCAGTTCGGGACTAGCGGGGACCTCAGAGCAGTACTTC. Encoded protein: CASSSGLAGTSEQYF.

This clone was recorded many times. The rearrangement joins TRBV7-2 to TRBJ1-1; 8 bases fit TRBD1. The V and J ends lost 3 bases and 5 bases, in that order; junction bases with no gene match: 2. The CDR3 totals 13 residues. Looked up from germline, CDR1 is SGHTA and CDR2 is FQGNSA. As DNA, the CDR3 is TGTGCCAGCAGCTTGGGACAGGCGACTGAAGCTTTCTTT. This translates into CASSLGQATEAFF.

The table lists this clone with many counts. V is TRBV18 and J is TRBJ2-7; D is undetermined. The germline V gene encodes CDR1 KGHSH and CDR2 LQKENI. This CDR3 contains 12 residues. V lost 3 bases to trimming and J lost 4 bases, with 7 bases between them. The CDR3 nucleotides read TGTGCCAGCTCACCCGCCGGGTACGAGCAGTACTTC. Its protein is CASSPAGYEQYF.